What follows are 12 T cell receptor beta chains derived from one specimen sequenced in a study of blood T cell repertoires in COVID-19. This table comes from immunoSEQ multiplex PCR, and its TCRdb copy is limited to in-frame clones, with some not included. The table includes approximately 270,000 clones, just under 90% detected once. The sequenced material came from PBMCs or T cells enriched from blood (not recorded which). The receptors were sampled from a woman in her 30s with acute COVID-19.

The genes are TRBV24-1 and TRBJ1-6; the D gene is possibly TRBD1 (5 bases). CDR3 size: 15 residues. CDR1 and CDR2 from the germline V gene are KGHDR and SFDVKD. V was pared by 4 bases and J by 5 bases, with 11 bases between. The chain's CDR3 is CATSDRDWDNSPLHF. The CDR3 coding sequence is TGTGCCACCAGTGACCGGGACTGGGATAATTCACCCCTCCACTTT.

The rearrangement uses TRBV19 and TRBJ2-7, with TRBD2 matching over 8 bases. The germline V gene encodes CDR1 LNHDA and CDR2 SQIVND (reference sequence). The length of the CDR3 is 14 residues. Trimming took 2 bases from V and 3 from J; bases not matched to a gene: 3. CDR3 residues: CASSIQLADYEQYF. DNA of the CDR3: TGTGCCAGTAGTATACAACTAGCGGACTACGAGCAGTACTTC.

The chain recombines TRBV21-1 with TRBJ1-1; the listed D gene, TRBD1, was not tested against the DNA. TRBV21-1 is termed a pseudogene. The CDR3 contains 17 residues. Written as DNA, the CDR3 is TGTGCCAGCAGCAAACCTCGACATAAACCTCCTACCACTGAAGCTTTCTTT. As protein: CASSKPRHKPPTTEAFF.

This clone was seen more than once but under ten times. Other DNA variants within this sample encode the same CDR3. V usage is TRBV6-5 and J usage is TRBJ1-1; D ambiguous. Germline V gene data show CDR1 as MNHEY and CDR2 as SVGAGI. The CDR3 is 13 residues long. With 3 bases removed from V and 0 bases from J, the gap between germline ends came to 5 bases. The DNA of the CDR3 is TGTGCCAGCAGTTATCTCCTGAACACTGAAGCTTTCTTT. This sequence encodes CASSYLLNTEAFF.

The V gene is TRBV7-6, the J gene TRBJ1-1; D is undetermined. V was clipped by 1 base and J by 2 bases, with 11 bases between them. Looked up from germline, CDR1 is SGHVS and CDR2 is FNYEAQ. CDR3 size: 15 residues. CDR3 protein: CASSLEGQANTEAFF. The CDR3 DNA sequence: TGTGCCAGCAGCTTAGAAGGTCAGGCTAACACTGAAGCTTTCTTT.

J is TRBJ2-6 and V is TRBV18; tentatively, D is TRBD1 (5 bases). The CDR3 is 15 residues long. The V gene lost 3 bases and the J gene lost 1 base, with 7 bases spanning the gap. Germline CDR1 is KGHSH and CDR2 is LQKENI. The CDR3 reads CASSPAGSGANVLTF. The CDR3 nucleotides read TGTGCCAGCTCACCCGCAGGGTCTGGGGCCAACGTCCTGACTTTC.

The rearrangement links TRBV4-2 to TRBJ2-1; TRBD2 aligns across 13 bases. CDR1 is LGHNA and CDR2 is YNFKEQ in the germline V gene. The CDR3 runs 19 residues. With V trimmed by 4 bases and J by 1 base, 10 bases remained unmatched. The CDR3 DNA follows: TGTGCCAGCAGCCTCTGGACTAGCGGGAGCGTGGGGTCCTACAATGAGCAGTTCTTC. Translated, it gives CASSLWTSGSVGSYNEQFF.

The genes are TRBV27 and TRBJ2-7; TRBD2 matches 9 bases. The trim removed 6 bases at V and 3 bases at J, leaving 9 bases unmatched. CDR1 is MNHEY and CDR2 is SMNVEV in the germline V gene (reference sequence). The CDR3 spans 15 residues. The CDR3 sequence: CASRRGGSGVYEQYF. The CDR3 DNA is TGTGCCAGCAGGCGGGGGGGTAGCGGGGTCTACGAGCAGTACTTC.

The CDR3 loop is CASSLEAGAYEQYF. The CDR3 DNA reads as TGTGCCAGCAGCTTAGAGGCAGGGGCCTACGAGCAGTACTTC. The chain has TRBV7-2 and TRBJ2-7; D possibly corresponds to TRBD1 (6 bases). Trimming removed 1 base from V and 2 bases from J, with 9 bases in between. The CDR3 consists of 14 residues. Germline-derived CDR1 and CDR2 are SGHTA and FQGNSA. Looking up the rest from reference TRBV7-2 and TRBJ2-7 gives the full variable domain: GAGVSQSPSNKVTEKGKDVELRCDPISGHTALYWYRQSLGQGLEFLIYFQGNSAPDKSGLPSDRFSAERTGGSVSTLTIQRTQQEDSAVYLCASSLEAGAYEQYFGPGTRLTVT.

V gene TRBV5-1 combines with J gene TRBJ2-7; D possibly corresponds to TRBD2 (6 bases). Trimming stripped 4 bases from V and 8 bases from J, with 19 bases between. The germline CDR1 and CDR2 sequences are SGHRS and YFSETQ. This CDR3 contains 14 residues. CDR3 bases: TGCGCCAGCAGCCTGGACCCCCCGGCGGGAAAGCAGTACTTC. Amino acid sequence: CASSLDPPAGKQYF.

The chain combines TRBV7-6 with TRBJ2-3, with TRBD2 identical over 10 bases. V dropped 3 bases and J dropped 5; count of bases not matched to a gene: 14. The CDR3 extends over 18 amino acids. Germline V lookup: CDR1 SGHVS, CDR2 FNYEAQ. The chain's CDR3 is CASSFKRGGLAGEDTQYF. CDR3 nucleotides: TGTGCCAGCAGCTTCAAGAGAGGTGGGCTAGCGGGAGAAGATACGCAGTATTTT.

The chain's CDR3 is CSVSRGVGNQPQHF. The CDR3 DNA sequence: TGCAGCGTGTCTCGGGGGGTCGGCAATCAGCCCCAGCATTTT. The rearrangement joins TRBV29-1 to TRBJ1-5, with D possibly TRBD1 on 5 matching bases. V lost 6 bases, J lost 2 bases, and 14 bases lay in between. CDR3 size: 14 residues. Germline-derived CDR1 and CDR2 are SQVTM and ANQGSEA.